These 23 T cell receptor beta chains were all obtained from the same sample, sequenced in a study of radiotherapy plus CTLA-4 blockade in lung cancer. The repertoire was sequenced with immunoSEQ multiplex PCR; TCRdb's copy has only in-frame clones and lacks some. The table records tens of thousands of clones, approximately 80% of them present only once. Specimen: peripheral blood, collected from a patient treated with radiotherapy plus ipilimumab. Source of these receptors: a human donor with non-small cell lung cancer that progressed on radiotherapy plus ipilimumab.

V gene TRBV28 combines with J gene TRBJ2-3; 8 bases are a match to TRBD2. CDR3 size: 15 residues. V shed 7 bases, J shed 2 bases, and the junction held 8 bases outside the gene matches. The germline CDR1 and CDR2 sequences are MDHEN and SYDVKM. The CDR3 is CASIRTGGITDTQYF. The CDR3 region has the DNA TGTGCCAGCATCCGGACGGGAGGGATCACAGATACGCAGTATTTT.

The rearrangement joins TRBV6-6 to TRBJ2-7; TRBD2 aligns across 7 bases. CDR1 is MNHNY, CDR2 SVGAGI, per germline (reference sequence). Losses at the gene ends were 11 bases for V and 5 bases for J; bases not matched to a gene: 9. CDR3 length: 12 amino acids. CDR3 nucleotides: TGTGCCTCGGGCGGGGGTTTGCACGAGCAGTACTTC. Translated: CASGGGLHEQYF.

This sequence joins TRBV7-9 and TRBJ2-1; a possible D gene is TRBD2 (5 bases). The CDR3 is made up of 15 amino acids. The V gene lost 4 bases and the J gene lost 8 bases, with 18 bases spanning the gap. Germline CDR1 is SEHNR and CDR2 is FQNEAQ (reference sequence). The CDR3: CASSSRGLFRDEQFF. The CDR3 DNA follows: TGTGCCAGCAGCTCCCGAGGGCTGTTTCGGGATGAGCAGTTCTTC.

CDR3 sequence: CASSPGAGGDEKLFF. In DNA form, the CDR3 reads TGTGCCAGCAGCCCGGGTGCCGGGGGAGATGAAAAACTGTTTTTT. The chain uses TRBV4-2 and TRBJ1-4; D might be TRBD1 (5 bases). CDR1 is LGHNA, CDR2 YNFKEQ, per germline. Between the trimmed V and J ends, which lost 4 bases and 6 bases, there was a span of 15 bases. The CDR3 extends over 15 amino acids.

CDR3 sequence (DNA): TGTGCCAGCAGCTGGGGCGTGGCAGACTCCTACGAGCAGTACTTC. Its protein product is CASSWGVADSYEQYF. The V gene is TRBV5-6, the J gene TRBJ2-7, with D possibly matching TRBD1 (5 bases). The CDR3 has 15 residues. Germline assignment: CDR1 SGHDT and CDR2 YYEEEE. The V and J ends lost 3 bases and 0 bases respectively, with 13 bases between them.

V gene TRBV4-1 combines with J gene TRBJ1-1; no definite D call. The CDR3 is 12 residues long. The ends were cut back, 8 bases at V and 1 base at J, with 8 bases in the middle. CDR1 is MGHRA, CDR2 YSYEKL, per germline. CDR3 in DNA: TGCGCCAGCGCGCTGGGGAACACTGAAGCTTTCTTT. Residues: CASALGNTEAFF.

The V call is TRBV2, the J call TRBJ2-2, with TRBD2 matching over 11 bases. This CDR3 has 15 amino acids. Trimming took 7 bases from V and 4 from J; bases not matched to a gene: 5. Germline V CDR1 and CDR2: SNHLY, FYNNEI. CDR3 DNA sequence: TGTGCCAGCACGGTTAGCGGGGGGGCCACCGGGGAGCTGTTTTTT. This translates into CASTVSGGATGELFF. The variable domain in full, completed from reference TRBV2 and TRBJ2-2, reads EPEVTQTPSHQVTQMGQEVILRCVPISNHLYFYWYRQILGQKVEFLVSFYNNEISEKSEIFDDQFSVERPDGSNFTLKIRSTKLEDSAMYFCASTVSGGATGELFFGEGSRLTVL.

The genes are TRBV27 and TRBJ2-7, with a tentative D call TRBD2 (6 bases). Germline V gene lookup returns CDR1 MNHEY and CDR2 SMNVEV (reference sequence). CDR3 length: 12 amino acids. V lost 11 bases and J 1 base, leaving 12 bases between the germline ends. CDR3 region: CAAGRSSYEQYF. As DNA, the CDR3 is TGTGCCGCCGGGAGATCTTCCTACGAGCAGTACTTC.

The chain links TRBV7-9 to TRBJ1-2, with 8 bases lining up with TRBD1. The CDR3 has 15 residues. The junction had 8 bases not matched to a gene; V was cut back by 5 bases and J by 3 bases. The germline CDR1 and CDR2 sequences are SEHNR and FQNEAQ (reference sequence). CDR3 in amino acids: CASSQDRVRDYGYTF. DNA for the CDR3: TGTGCCAGCAGCCAGGACAGGGTCAGAGACTATGGCTACACCTTC.

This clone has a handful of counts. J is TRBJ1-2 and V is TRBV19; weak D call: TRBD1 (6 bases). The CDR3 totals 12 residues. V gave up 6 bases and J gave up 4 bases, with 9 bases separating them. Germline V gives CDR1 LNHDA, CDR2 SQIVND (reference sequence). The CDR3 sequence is CASRQGPYGYTF. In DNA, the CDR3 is TGTGCCAGTAGACAGGGCCCCTATGGCTACACCTTC.

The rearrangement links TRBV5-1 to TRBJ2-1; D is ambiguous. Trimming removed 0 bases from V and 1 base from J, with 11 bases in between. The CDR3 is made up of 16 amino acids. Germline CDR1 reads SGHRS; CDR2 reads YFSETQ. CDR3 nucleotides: TGCGCCAGCAGCTTGGCCGAGGTACGATCCTACAATGAGCAGTTCTTC. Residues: CASSLAEVRSYNEQFF.

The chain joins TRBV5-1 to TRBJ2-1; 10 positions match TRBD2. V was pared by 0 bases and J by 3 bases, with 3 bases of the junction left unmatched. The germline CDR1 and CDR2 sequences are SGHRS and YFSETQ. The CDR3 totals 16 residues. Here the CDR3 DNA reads TGCGCCAGCAGCTTGGGACTAGCGGGTAGCTACAATGAGCAGTTCTTC. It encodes CASSLGLAGSYNEQFF.

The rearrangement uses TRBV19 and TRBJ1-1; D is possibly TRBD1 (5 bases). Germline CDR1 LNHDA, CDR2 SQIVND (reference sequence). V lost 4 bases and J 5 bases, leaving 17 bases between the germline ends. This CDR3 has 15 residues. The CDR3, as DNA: TGTGCCAGTAGTACTACCGGTGGGGGGGTGACTGAAGCTTTCTTT. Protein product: CASSTTGGGVTEAFF.

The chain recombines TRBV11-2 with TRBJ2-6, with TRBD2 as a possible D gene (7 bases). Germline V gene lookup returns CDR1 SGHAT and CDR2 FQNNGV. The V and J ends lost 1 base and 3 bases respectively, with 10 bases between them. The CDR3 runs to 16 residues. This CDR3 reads CASSLAGGFGANVLTF. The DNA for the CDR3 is TGTGCCAGCAGCTTAGCGGGGGGCTTTGGGGCCAACGTCCTGACTTTC.

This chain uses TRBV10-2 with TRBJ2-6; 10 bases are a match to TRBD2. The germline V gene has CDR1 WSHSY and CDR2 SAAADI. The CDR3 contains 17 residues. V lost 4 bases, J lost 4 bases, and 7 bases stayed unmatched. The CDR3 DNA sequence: TGCGCCAGCAGTGGAGCGGGGGGGCCTTCGGGGGCCAACGTCCTGACTTTC. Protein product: CASSGAGGPSGANVLTF.

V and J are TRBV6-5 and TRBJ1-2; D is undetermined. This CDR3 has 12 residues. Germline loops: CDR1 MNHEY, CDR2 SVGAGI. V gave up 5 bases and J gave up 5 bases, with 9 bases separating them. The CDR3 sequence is CASSLGRYGYTF. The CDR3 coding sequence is TGTGCCAGCAGTCTGGGGAGATATGGCTACACCTTC.

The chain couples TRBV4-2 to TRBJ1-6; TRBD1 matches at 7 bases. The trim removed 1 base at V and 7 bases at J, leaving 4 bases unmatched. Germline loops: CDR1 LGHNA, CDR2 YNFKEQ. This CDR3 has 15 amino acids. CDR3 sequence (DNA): TGTGCCAGCAGCCAAGTCGAAGGGGGCAATTCACCCCTCCACTTT. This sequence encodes CASSQVEGGNSPLHF.

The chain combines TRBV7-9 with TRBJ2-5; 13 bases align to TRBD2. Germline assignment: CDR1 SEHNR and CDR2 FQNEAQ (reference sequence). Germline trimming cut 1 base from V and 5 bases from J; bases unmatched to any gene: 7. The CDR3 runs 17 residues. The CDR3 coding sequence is TGTGCCAGCAGCTTAGTAGGAGAGACTAGCGGGGGGGAGACCCAGTACTTC. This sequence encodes CASSLVGETSGGETQYF.

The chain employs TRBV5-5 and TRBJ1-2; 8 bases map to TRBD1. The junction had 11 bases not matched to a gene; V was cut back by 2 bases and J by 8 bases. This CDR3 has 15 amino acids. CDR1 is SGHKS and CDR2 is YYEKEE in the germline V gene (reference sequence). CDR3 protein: CASSFLSGGWRGYTF. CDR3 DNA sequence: TGTGCCAGCAGCTTTCTATCAGGGGGCTGGCGGGGCTACACCTTC.

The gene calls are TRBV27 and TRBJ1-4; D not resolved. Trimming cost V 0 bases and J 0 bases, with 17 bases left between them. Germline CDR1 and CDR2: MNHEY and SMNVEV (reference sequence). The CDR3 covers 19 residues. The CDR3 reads CASSLSRGLGTTTNEKLFF. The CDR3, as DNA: TGTGCCAGCAGTTTATCGCGGGGTTTGGGTACCACAACTAATGAAAAACTGTTTTTT.

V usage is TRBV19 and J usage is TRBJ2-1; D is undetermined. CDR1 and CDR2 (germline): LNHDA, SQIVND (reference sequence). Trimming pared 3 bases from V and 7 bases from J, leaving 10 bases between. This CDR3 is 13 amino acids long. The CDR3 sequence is CASSIGWRNEQFF. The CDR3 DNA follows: TGTGCCAGTAGTATCGGGTGGCGGAATGAGCAGTTCTTC.

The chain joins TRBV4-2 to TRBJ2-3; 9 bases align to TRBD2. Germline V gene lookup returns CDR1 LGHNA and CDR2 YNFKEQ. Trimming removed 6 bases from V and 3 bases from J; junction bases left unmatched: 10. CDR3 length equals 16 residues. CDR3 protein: CASRFGASGETDTQYF. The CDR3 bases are TGTGCCAGCAGGTTCGGGGCTAGCGGGGAAACAGATACGCAGTATTTT.

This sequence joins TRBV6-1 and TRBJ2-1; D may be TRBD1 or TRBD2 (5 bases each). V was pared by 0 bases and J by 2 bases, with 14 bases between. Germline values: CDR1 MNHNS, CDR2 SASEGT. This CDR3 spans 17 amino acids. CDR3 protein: CASSEAWGRRAYNEQFF. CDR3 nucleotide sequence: TGTGCCAGCAGTGAAGCGTGGGGGAGACGGGCCTACAATGAGCAGTTCTTC.